These T cell receptor beta chains were read from a single sample in a study of CD8 T cells in Susac syndrome. TCRdb itself ran the immunoSEQ multiplex PCR reads through MiXCR, one entry per CDR3 protein. The profile shows some 260,000 distinct CDR3 sequences, approximately 85% of them singletons. Sequencing was done on a sample of CD8+ T cells from PBMCs. The receptors were gathered from a human donor with multiple sclerosis. Both conserved end residues are part of each CDR3. A D gene is named only where the DNA matches it firmly.

v_call: TRBV7-9; d_call: TRBD1; cdr3_aa: CASSLVGGGRVTEAFF
v_call: TRBV21-1; d_call: NA; cdr3_aa: CASSNRKPRTDTQYF
v_call: TRBV29-1; d_call: TRBD1; cdr3_aa: CSATSRDRGRPSYGYTF
v_call: TRBV28; d_call: NA; cdr3_aa: CASSWGTEAYEQYF
v_call: TRBV2; d_call: TRBD1; cdr3_aa: CATVQGAVTLAGYTF
v_call: TRBV12-3/TRBV12-4; d_call: TRBD1; cdr3_aa: CASSSSWRGHDSPLHF
v_call: TRBV10-3; d_call: NA; cdr3_aa: CAISELWSAGGSGANVLTF
v_call: TRBV20-1; d_call: NA; cdr3_aa: CSASPWGLLKRVYEQYF
v_call: TRBV19; d_call: TRBD1; cdr3_aa: CASSKTTGSNEKLFF
v_call: TRBV6-5; d_call: TRBD1; cdr3_aa: CASSYPGTGAEQYF
v_call: TRBV29-1; d_call: TRBD1; cdr3_aa: CSVTGGDEQYF
v_call: TRBV10-3; d_call: TRBD2; cdr3_aa: CAISESAGRGLAKNIQYF
v_call: TRBV7-9; d_call: NA; cdr3_aa: CASSLVGGSTEAFF
v_call: TRBV29-1; d_call: TRBD1; cdr3_aa: CSDTGQKTYGYTF
v_call: TRBV9; d_call: TRBD1; cdr3_aa: CASSVGTGGRDEQFF
v_call: TRBV9; d_call: NA; cdr3_aa: CASSPVTRQETQYF
v_call: TRBV27; d_call: NA; cdr3_aa: CASSPSRPMGNQPQHF